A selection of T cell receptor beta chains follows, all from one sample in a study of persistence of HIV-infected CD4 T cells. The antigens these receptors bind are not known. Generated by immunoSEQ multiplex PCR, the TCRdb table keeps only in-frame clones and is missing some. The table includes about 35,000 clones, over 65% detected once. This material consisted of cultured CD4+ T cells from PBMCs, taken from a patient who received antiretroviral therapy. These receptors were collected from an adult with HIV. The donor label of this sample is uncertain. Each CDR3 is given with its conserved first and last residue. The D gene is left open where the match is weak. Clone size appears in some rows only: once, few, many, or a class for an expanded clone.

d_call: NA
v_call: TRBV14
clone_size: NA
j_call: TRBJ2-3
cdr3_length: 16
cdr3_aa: CASSQGFLGGADTQYF
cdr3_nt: TGTGCCAGCAGCCAAGGCTTCCTTGGTGGAGCAGATACGCAGTATTTT

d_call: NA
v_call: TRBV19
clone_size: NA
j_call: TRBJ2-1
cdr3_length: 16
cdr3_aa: CASSIGASGGYNEQFF
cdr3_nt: TGTGCCAGTAGTATAGGGGCGTCTGGGGGGTACAATGAGCAGTTCTTC

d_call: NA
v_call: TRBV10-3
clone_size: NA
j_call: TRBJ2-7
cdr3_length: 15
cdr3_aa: CAISETSSGAREQYF
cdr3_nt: TGTGCCATCAGTGAGACATCCTCGGGGGCACGCGAGCAGTACTTC

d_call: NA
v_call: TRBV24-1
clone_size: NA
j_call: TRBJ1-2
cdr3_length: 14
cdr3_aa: CATSDRIWGYGYTF
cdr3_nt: TGTGCCACCAGTGACCGAATATGGGGCTATGGCTACACCTTC

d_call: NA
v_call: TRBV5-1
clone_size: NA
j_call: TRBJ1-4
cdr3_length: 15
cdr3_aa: CASSAGSSTSEKLFF
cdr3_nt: TGCGCCAGCAGCGCAGGGTCGAGTACGAGTGAAAAACTGTTTTTT

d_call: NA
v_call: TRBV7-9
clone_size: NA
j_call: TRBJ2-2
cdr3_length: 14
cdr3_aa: CASSLAGGTGELFF
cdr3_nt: TGTGCCAGCAGCTTGGCGGGCGGCACCGGGGAGCTGTTTTTT

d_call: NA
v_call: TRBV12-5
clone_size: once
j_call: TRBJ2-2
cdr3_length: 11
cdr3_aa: CASARSGELFF
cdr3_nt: TGTGCTAGTGCCCGGAGCGGGGAGCTGTTTTTT

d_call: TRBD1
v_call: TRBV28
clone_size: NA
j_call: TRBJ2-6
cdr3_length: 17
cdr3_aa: CASSLGTGGSGANVLTF
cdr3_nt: TGTGCCAGCAGTTTAGGGACAGGGGGTTCTGGGGCCAACGTCCTGACTTTC

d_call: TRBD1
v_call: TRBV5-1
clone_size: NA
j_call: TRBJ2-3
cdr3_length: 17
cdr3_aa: CASSLKTGRVSPDTQYF
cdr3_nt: TGCGCCAGCAGCTTGAAGACAGGGCGGGTGAGTCCAGATACGCAGTATTTT

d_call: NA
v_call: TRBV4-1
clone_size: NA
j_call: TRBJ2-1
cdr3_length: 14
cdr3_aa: CASSQEERFYEQFF
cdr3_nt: TGCGCCAGCAGCCAAGAGGAAAGGTTTTATGAGCAGTTCTTC

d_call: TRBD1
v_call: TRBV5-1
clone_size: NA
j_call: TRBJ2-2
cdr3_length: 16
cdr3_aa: CASTPGTGLNTGELFF
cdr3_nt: TGCGCCAGCACCCCCGGGACAGGGTTAAACACCGGGGAGCTGTTTTTT

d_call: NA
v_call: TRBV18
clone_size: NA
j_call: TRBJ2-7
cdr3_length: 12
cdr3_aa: CASSLLSYEQYF
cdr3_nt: TGTGCCAGCTCACTGCTCTCCTACGAGCAGTACTTC

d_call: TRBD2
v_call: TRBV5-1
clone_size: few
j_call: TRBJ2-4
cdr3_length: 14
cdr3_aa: CASSSGLAGDIQYF
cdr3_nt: TGCGCCAGCAGCTCGGGACTAGCTGGGGACATTCAGTACTTC

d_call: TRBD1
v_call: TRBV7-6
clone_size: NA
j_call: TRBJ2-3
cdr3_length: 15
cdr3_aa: CASSYTGGSTDTQYF
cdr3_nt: TGTGCCAGCAGCTACACAGGGGGGAGCACAGATACGCAGTATTTT

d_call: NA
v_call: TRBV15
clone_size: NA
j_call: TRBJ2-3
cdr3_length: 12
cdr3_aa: CATSQGRDTQYF
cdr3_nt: TGTGCCACCAGCCAGGGGAGAGATACGCAGTATTTT

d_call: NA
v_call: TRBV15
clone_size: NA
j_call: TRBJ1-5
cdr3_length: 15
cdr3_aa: CATSGDGLSNQPQHF
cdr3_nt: TGTGCCACCAGCGGGGACGGACTTAGCAATCAGCCCCAGCATTTT

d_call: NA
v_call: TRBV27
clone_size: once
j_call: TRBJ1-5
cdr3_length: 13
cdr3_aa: CASRRVSNQPQHF
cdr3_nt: TGTGCCAGCAGGCGCGTTAGCAATCAGCCCCAGCATTTT

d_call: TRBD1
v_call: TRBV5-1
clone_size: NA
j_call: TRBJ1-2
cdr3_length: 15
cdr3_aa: CASSRGTELNYGYTF
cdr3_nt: TGCGCCAGCAGCAGGGGGACAGAACTTAACTATGGCTACACCTTC

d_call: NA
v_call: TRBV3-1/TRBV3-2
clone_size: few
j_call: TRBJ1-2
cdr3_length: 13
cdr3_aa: CASSPRWVDGYTF
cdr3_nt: TGTGCCAGCAGCCCCCGATGGGTAGACGGCTACACCTTC

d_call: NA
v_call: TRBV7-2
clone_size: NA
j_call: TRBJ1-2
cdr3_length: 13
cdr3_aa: CASSLDSTYGYTF
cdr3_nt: TGTGCCAGCAGCTTAGACAGCACCTATGGCTACACCTTC

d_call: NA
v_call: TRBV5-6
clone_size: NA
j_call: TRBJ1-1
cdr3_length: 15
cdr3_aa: CASSWGPRGTTEAFF
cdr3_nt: TGTGCCAGCAGCTGGGGGCCTAGGGGGACCACTGAAGCTTTCTTT

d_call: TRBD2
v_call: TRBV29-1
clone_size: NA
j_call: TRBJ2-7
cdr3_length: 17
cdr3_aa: CSVVPPRSSGGLYEQYF
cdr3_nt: TGCAGCGTTGTGCCCCCGAGATCTAGCGGGGGCCTCTACGAGCAGTACTTC

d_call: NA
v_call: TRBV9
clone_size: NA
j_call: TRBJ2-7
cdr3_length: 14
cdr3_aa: CASSVEEGPYEQYF
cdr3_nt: TGTGCCAGCAGCGTAGAGGAGGGTCCCTACGAGCAGTACTTC

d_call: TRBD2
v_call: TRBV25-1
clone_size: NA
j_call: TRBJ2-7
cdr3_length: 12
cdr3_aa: CASSDTMGRVYF
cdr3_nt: TGTGCCAGCAGTGATACAATGGGGAGGGTTTACTTC

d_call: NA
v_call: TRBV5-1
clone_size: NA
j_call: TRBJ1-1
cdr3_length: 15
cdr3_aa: CASSLGEGWNTEAFF
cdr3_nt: TGCGCCAGCAGCTTGGGAGAGGGCTGGAACACTGAAGCTTTCTTT

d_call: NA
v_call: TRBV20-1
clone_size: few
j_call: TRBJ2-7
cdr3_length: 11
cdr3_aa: CSPGSHYEQYF
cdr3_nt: TGCAGCCCGGGCAGTCACTACGAGCAGTACTTC

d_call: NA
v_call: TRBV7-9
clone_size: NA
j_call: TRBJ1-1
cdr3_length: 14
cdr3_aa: CASSLGSLNTEAFF
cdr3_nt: TGTGCCAGCAGCTTAGGGAGTCTGAACACTGAAGCTTTCTTT

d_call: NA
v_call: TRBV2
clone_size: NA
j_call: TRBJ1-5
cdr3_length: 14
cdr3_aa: CASSRQGGNQPQHF
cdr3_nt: TGTGCCAGCAGCCGCCAGGGTGGCAATCAGCCCCAGCATTTT

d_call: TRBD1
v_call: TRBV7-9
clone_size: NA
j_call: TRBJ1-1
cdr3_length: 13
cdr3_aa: CALGRRDRTEAFF
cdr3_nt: TGTGCCCTTGGCCGCCGGGACAGAACAGAAGCTTTCTTT

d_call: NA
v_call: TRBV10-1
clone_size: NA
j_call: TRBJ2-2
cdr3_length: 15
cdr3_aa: CASSEEGLNTGELFF
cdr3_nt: TGCGCCAGCAGTGAGGAGGGCCTTAACACCGGGGAGCTGTTTTTT

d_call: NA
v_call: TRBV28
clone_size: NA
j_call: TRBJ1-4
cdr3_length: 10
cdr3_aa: CAIRDEKLFF
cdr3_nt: TGTGCCATACGGGACGAAAAACTGTTTTTT

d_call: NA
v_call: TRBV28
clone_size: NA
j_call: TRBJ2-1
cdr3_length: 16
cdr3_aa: CASSLGGQGSYNEQFF
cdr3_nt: TGTGCCAGCAGTTTAGGGGGGCAGGGGTCCTACAATGAGCAGTTCTTC

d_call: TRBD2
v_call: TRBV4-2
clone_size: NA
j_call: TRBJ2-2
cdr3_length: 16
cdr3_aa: CASSQRTSGVAGELFF
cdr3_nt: TGTGCCAGCAGCCAACGGACTAGCGGGGTCGCCGGGGAGCTGTTTTTT

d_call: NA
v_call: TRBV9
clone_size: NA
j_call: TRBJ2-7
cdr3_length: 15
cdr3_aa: CASSVAPGAAYEQYF
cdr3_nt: TGTGCCAGCAGCGTAGCCCCAGGGGCGGCCTACGAGCAGTACTTC

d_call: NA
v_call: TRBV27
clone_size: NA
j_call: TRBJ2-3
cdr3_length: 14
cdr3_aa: CASSPAGTADTQYF
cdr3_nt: TGTGCCAGCAGTCCAGCGGGGACAGCAGATACGCAGTATTTT

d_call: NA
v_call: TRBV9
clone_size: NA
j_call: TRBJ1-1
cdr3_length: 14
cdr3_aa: CASREQGPYTEAFF
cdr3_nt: TGTGCCAGCCGAGAACAGGGACCGTACACTGAAGCTTTCTTT

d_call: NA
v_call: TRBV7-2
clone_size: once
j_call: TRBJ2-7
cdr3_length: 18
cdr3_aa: CASSLFSGAGLLNYEQYF
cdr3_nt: TGTGCCAGCAGCTTGTTTTCCGGGGCGGGACTGCTAAACTACGAGCAGTACTTC

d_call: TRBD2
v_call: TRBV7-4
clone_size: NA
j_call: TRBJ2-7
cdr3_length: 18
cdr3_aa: CASSPTPELTSGGAWQYF
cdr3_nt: TGTGCCAGCAGCCCCACCCCAGAACTAACTAGCGGGGGGGCCTGGCAGTACTTC

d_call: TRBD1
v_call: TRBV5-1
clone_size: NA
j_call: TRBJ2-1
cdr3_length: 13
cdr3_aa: CASKLTGGNEQFF
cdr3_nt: TGCGCCAGCAAATTGACAGGGGGGAATGAGCAGTTCTTC

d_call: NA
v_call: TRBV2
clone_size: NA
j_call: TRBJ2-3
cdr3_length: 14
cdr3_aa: CARAGGRSTDTQYF
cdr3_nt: TGTGCCAGGGCAGGGGGGAGAAGCACAGATACGCAGTATTTT

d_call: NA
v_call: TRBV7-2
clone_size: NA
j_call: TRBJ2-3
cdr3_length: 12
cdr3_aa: CASSLVIDTQYF
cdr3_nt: TGTGCCAGCAGCTTAGTGATAGATACGCAGTATTTT

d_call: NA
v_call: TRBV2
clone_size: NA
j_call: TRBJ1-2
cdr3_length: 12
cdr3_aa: CASSLLTYGYTF
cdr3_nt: TGTGCCAGCAGTCTCCTGACCTATGGCTACACCTTC

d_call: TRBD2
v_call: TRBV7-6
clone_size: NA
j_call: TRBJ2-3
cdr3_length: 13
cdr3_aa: CASSSKGGSRSYF
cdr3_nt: TGTGCCAGCAGCTCGAAGGGCGGGAGCAGATCGTATTTT

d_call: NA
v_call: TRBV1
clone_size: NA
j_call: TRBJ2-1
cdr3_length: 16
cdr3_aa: CTSSQVRAGGYNEQFF
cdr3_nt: TGCACCAGCAGCCAAGTTCGCGCGGGGGGTTACAATGAGCAGTTCTTC

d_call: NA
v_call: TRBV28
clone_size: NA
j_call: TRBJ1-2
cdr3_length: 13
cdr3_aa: CASSLEGLRGYTF
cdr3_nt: TGTGCCAGCAGTCTGGAGGGCCTTAGGGGCTACACCTTC

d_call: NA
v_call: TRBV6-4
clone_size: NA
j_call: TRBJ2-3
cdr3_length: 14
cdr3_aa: CASSKNANTDTQYF
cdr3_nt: TGTGCCAGCAGTAAGAACGCAAACACAGATACGCAGTATTTT

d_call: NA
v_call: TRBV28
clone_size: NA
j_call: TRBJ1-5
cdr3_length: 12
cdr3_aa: CASNPANQPQHF
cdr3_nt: TGTGCCAGCAACCCCGCAAATCAGCCCCAGCATTTT

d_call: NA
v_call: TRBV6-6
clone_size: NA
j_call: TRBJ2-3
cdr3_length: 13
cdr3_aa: CASSYRGGDTQYF
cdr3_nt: TGTGCCAGCAGTTACAGGGGGGGAGATACGCAGTATTTT

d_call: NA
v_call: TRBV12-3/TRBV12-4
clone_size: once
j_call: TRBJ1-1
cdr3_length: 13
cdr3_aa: CASSLVGAGEAFF
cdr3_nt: TGTGCCAGCAGTTTAGTTGGGGCCGGGGAAGCTTTCTTT

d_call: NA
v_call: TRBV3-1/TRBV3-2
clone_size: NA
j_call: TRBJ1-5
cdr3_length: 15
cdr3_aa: CASSQEGHSNQPQHF
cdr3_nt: TGTGCCAGCAGCCAAGAGGGGCATAGCAATCAGCCCCAGCATTTT